The 16 T cell receptor beta chains below all came from one sample that was sequenced in a study of T cells after yellow fever vaccination. TCRdb itself ran the 5' RACE reads through MiXCR, one entry per CDR3 protein. The profile covers approximately 510,000 distinct CDR3 sequences, with 20% to 25% appearing a single time and around 16% taken by the ten largest. The material sequenced was PBMCs, taken around 3 weeks after the first yellow fever vaccination. Receptors originate from a man younger than 35 who received the YFV17D yellow fever vaccine.

This clonotype has more than one count but fewer than ten. The chain uses TRBV7-9 and TRBJ1-1; D not certain. V lost 3 bases and J lost 1, with 18 bases in between. The CDR3 runs 17 residues. Germline-derived CDR1 and CDR2 are SEHNR and FQNEAQ (reference sequence). CDR3 amino acids: CASSFPALILANTEAFF. Here the CDR3 DNA reads TGTGCCAGCAGCTTCCCCGCTTTGATACTGGCGAACACTGAAGCTTTCTTT.

This clonotype was seen many times. The chain couples TRBV24-1 to TRBJ2-1; either TRBD1 or TRBD2 may supply D (5 bases each). The V end lost 6 bases, the J end lost 10 bases, and 18 bases lay between the germline ends. Germline V gene data show CDR1 as KGHDR and CDR2 as SFDVKD. CDR3 length equals 14 residues. CDR3 bases: TGTGCCACCAGTACCGGGACCAACTCGCGGGAGCAGTTCTTC. Translated: CATSTGTNSREQFF.

In this sample, this clonotype turned up once. The chain joins TRBV12-3 or TRBV12-4 to TRBJ2-5; 12 positions agree with TRBD1. The trim removed 5 bases at V and 5 bases at J, leaving 3 bases unmatched. This CDR3 has 14 amino acids. Written as DNA, the CDR3 is TGTGCCAGCAGTGCGGGACAGGGGGCGGAGACCCAGTACTTC. This sequence encodes CASSAGQGAETQYF.

This clonotype was seen repeatedly, ten times or more. The genes are TRBV12-3 or TRBV12-4 and TRBJ2-2; D remains unclear. Trimming pared 3 bases from V and 1 base from J, leaving 6 bases between. The CDR3 runs to 14 residues. The CDR3 coding sequence is TGTGCCAGCAGTTTTTCGTTGAACACCGGGGAGCTGTTTTTT. Protein: CASSFSLNTGELFF.

This clonotype was seen only a few times. For the CDR3, the DNA is TGCGCCAGCAGCCTTGACCGGGACGGAGCCGCCGGCTACACCTTC. Amino acids: CASSLDRDGAAGYTF. The J gene is TRBJ1-2, the V gene TRBV4-3, with D possibly matching TRBD1 (5 bases). V gave up 4 bases and J gave up 8 bases, with 20 bases separating them. Germline CDR1 LGHNA, CDR2 YSLEER. This CDR3 comprises 15 residues.

This clonotype was detected many times. The CDR3 loop reads CASSLDRGAGNTIYF. In DNA form, the CDR3 reads TGTGCCAGCAGCTTAGACAGGGGGGCTGGAAACACCATATATTTT. The V and J genes are TRBV7-2 and TRBJ1-3; 8 bases line up with TRBD1. The J segment lost 2 bases and the V segment lost 1 base, leaving 1 base of the junction unmatched. The CDR3 is made up of 15 amino acids. From germline, CDR1 is SGHTA and CDR2 FQGNSA. Filled out from reference TRBV7-2 and TRBJ1-3, the complete variable domain reads GAGVSQSPSNKVTEKGKDVELRCDPISGHTALYWYRQSLGQGLEFLIYFQGNSAPDKSGLPSDRFSAERTGGSVSTLTIQRTQQEDSAVYLCASSLDRGAGNTIYFGEGSWLTVV.

This clonotype was picked up many times. The CDR3, as DNA: TGTGCCAGCAGCTCCGGTCTGGGGGGGCATATCGATGAGCAGTTCTTC. Translation gives CASSSGLGGHIDEQFF. This chain connects TRBV5-5 to TRBJ2-1; D is perhaps TRBD2 (7 bases). The CDR3 runs 16 residues. Germline values: CDR1 SGHKS, CDR2 YYEKEE (reference sequence). Trimming left V 3 bases short and J 8 bases short, with 21 bases between.

This clonotype was seen only a few times. The chain is built from TRBV6-4 and TRBJ2-1, with D uncertain. This CDR3 contains 13 residues. Germline lookup yields CDR1 MRHNA and CDR2 SNTAGT. V lost 2 bases and J 12 bases, leaving 14 bases between the germline ends. CDR3 bases: TGTGCCAGCAGTGACCCAGCGAGCTTTAGGCAGTTCTTC. It is translated as CASSDPASFRQFF.

Only a few counts were recorded for this clonotype. CDR3 amino acids: CASSYSAGLAKNIQYF. DNA for the CDR3: TGTGCCAGCAGTTACTCGGCAGGGTTAGCCAAAAACATTCAGTACTTC. V is TRBV6-5 and J is TRBJ2-4; D might be TRBD1 (5 bases). With 0 bases removed from V and 0 bases from J, the gap between germline ends came to 9 bases. Germline V gene sequence: CDR1 MNHEY, CDR2 SVGAGI. The CDR3 is 16 amino acids.

This clonotype showed up many times. This chain joins TRBV2 and TRBJ2-1; D ambiguous. Germline CDR1 and CDR2: SNHLY and FYNNEI. Trimming stripped 0 bases from V and 8 bases from J, with 8 bases between. The CDR3 is 13 amino acids. The CDR3 DNA reads as TGTGCCAGCAGTGAAGCGGTAAACGATGAGCAGTTCTTC. Encoded protein: CASSEAVNDEQFF.

The rearrangement joins TRBV6-1 to TRBJ1-2; 9 bases match TRBD1. The CDR3 sequence is 13 residues long. Germline-derived CDR1 and CDR2 are MNHNS and SASEGT. The V and J ends lost 6 bases and 4 bases, in that order; junction bases with no gene match: 3. The CDR3 region is CASRKGQGYGYTF. The CDR3 DNA follows: TGTGCCAGCAGGAAGGGACAGGGCTATGGCTACACCTTC.

This clonotype was picked up a small number of times. The chain couples TRBV5-1 to TRBJ1-1; 10 bases align to TRBD1. The V gene's germline CDR1 is SGHRS and CDR2 YFSETQ. V shed 5 bases, J shed 5 bases, and the junction held 6 bases outside the gene matches. The CDR3 runs to 14 residues. This chain's CDR3 is CASRRQGAQTEAFF. In DNA, the CDR3 is TGCGCCAGCAGAAGACAGGGGGCGCAAACTGAAGCTTTCTTT.

This rearrangement joins TRBV27 to TRBJ2-2; TRBD1 or TRBD2 may be the D gene (6 bases each). This CDR3 contains 18 residues. V was trimmed by 1 base and J by 3 bases, leaving 18 bases between them. Germline V gives CDR1 MNHEY, CDR2 SMNVEV (reference sequence). CDR3 residues: CASSLLLSGEVYTGELFF. The CDR3 DNA reads as TGTGCCAGCAGTTTATTATTATCAGGGGAGGTCTACACCGGGGAGCTGTTTTTT.

This clonotype showed up just a few times. The rearrangement uses TRBV15 and TRBJ2-5; 8 bases line up with TRBD2. The CDR3 sequence is 14 residues long. Germline CDR1 LNHNV, CDR2 YYDKDF (reference sequence). V lost 1 base, J lost 2 bases, and 0 bases stayed unmatched. This chain's CDR3 is CATSRGLAQETQYF. DNA for the CDR3: TGTGCCACCAGCAGAGGACTAGCGCAAGAGACCCAGTACTTC.

The rearrangement joins TRBV6-2 or TRBV6-3 to TRBJ2-7; TRBD2 matches at 7 bases. This CDR3 region has 12 residues. Germline V CDR1 and CDR2: MNHEY, SVGEGT. CDR3 nucleotides: TGTGCCAGCGGAGACAACCGGGACTACATGAACGTC. Translation gives CASGDNRDYMNV.

This chain uses TRBV7-3 with TRBJ2-4; 8 bases are a match to TRBD2. Germline loops: CDR1 SGHTA, CDR2 FQGTGA. This CDR3 contains 15 residues. Trimming removed 5 bases from V and 6 bases from J; junction bases left unmatched: 9. CDR3 protein: CASSPTGLAGNIQYF. For the CDR3, the DNA is TGTGCCAGCAGCCCGACGGGCCTAGCGGGAAACATTCAGTACTTC.